This record covers a single TCR beta chain. Its specificity is unknown. This sample was taken from a study of identical twins. Findings and limits, study-wide: Carriage of fewer insertions was seen in abundant cord blood beta clonotypes, whereas memory repertoires showed none. Excess low generation probability was seen in twin-shared out-of-frame alpha sequences.

Carrying unique molecular identifiers, the cDNA also gained a universal primer site through template switching. Each CDR3 protein is one row after TCRdb ran MiXCR on the 5' RACE reads. This sample has 540,000 or so distinct CDR3 sequences; approximately 20% occur once, and the top ten carry about 0.48%. Deletions cut 1 base from V and 6 bases from J, with 13 bases between. The CDR3 totals 14 residues. CDR1 is SNHLY and CDR2 is FYNNEI in the germline V gene. These data were also reused for a study on yellow fever vaccine responses in identical twins.

This chain links TRBV2 with TRBJ2-7, with D uncertain. The TCR originated in a woman under 30 in good health. Source material: CD4+ T cells sorted from blood. This CDR3 reads CASSEGVLRAEQYF. For the CDR3, the DNA is TGTGCCAGCAGTGAAGGTGTATTGAGAGCCGAGCAGTACTTC. Combining the CDR3 with reference TRBV2 and TRBJ2-7 gives the whole variable domain EPEVTQTPSHQVTQMGQEVILRCVPISNHLYFYWYRQILGQKVEFLVSFYNNEISEKSEIFDDQFSVERPDGSNFTLKIRSTKLEDSAMYFCASSEGVLRAEQYFGPGTRLTVT.